The following is a TCR beta chain sequence with its context. These data originate in a study of blood T cell repertoires in COVID-19. Study-level background: T cells, B-cell-depleted T cells, or PBMCs provided the cDNA or gDNA that served as material.

TCRdb's table, derived via immunoSEQ multiplex PCR, lists solely in-frame clones and lacks some. The sample contains about 500,000 clones, around 90% of which appear only once. The CDR3 has 18 residues. Germline V gene data show CDR1 as LGHDT and CDR2 as YNNKEL (reference sequence). With 1 base clipped from V and 8 bases from J, the junction kept 12 bases outside the gene matches. This clonotype was sampled from a woman between 18 and 30 years old who had recovered from COVID-19. The specimen sequenced was PBMCs or T cells enriched from blood (not recorded which). The gene calls are TRBV3-1 (or the pseudogene TRBV3-2) and TRBJ2-4, with 12 bases aligning to TRBD2. The CDR3 here is CASSQVVFSSGGADIQYF. The CDR3 bases are TGTGCCAGCAGCCAAGTCGTTTTTTCTAGCGGGGGGGCGGACATTCAGTACTTC.